This entry lists 27 T cell receptor beta chains sequenced from one sample in a study of identical twins. TCRdb used MiXCR to reprocess the 5' RACE reads, holding one entry per CDR3 protein. The sample holds roughly 770,000 distinct CDR3 sequences, 15% to 20% seen once. These same records also appear under a second study, on T cells expressing NK-cell markers.

The specimen was PBMCs. These receptors were collected from a woman aged 18-30 years in good health.

This clonotype was seen more than once but under ten times. V and J are TRBV7-2 and TRBJ1-2, with D uncertain. Germline CDR1 is SGHTA and CDR2 is FQGNSA. Trimming took 0 bases from V and 2 from J, leaving 13 bases between them. The CDR3 sequence is 16 residues long. The chain's CDR3 is CASSLAVLAANYGYTF. DNA for the CDR3: TGTGCCAGCAGCTTAGCGGTCCTAGCTGCAAACTATGGCTACACCTTC. The variable domain in full, with the rest retrieved from reference TRBV7-2 and TRBJ1-2, is GAGVSQSPSNKVTEKGKDVELRCDPISGHTALYWYRQSLGQGLEFLIYFQGNSAPDKSGLPSDRFSAERTGGSVSTLTIQRTQQEDSAVYLCASSLAVLAANYGYTFGSGTRLTVV.

The CDR3 DNA sequence: TGTGCCAGCAGCCGCGACTCGGCGGTGGGGAGCGGTGGCTACACCTTC. This translates into CASSRDSAVGSGGYTF. V is TRBV7-9 and J is TRBJ1-2; D is unclear. Trimming took 5 bases from V and 7 from J, leaving 23 bases between them. The length of the CDR3 is 16 residues. Looked up from germline, CDR1 is SEHNR and CDR2 is FQNEAQ (reference sequence).

The chain recombines TRBV20-1 with TRBJ1-2, with a tentative D call TRBD1 (5 bases). Germline CDR1 and CDR2: DFQATT and SNEGSKA (reference sequence). The V and J ends lost 1 base and 3 bases respectively, with 18 bases between them. There are 16 residues in the CDR3. CDR3 protein: CSARVARDPRYYGYTF. Here the CDR3 DNA reads TGCAGTGCTAGAGTTGCCCGGGACCCCCGATACTATGGCTACACCTTC.

This clonotype appeared a few times. The gene calls are TRBV9 and TRBJ2-1; TRBD2 matches at 13 bases. The V gene's germline CDR1 is SGDLS and CDR2 YYNGEE. This CDR3 comprises 16 residues. V trimming: 3 bases; J trimming: 8 bases; junction bases outside the gene matches: 8. CDR3: CASSEALLAGGDEQFF. For the CDR3, the DNA is TGTGCCAGCAGCGAAGCCCTACTAGCGGGAGGGGATGAGCAGTTCTTC.

J is TRBJ2-1 and V is TRBV27; TRBD2 matches at 8 bases. With 5 bases clipped from V and 7 bases from J, the junction kept 7 bases outside the gene matches. The germline CDR1 and CDR2 sequences are MNHEY and SMNVEV (reference sequence). CDR3 size: 14 residues. The CDR3, as DNA: TGTGCCAGCAGTCAAGCGGGGGCGATTAATGAGCAGTTCTTC. Its protein is CASSQAGAINEQFF.

This clonotype turned up a few times. The CDR3 DNA reads TGTGCCAGCAGTTCCTCCCCCGTCCCCGCGCGCACCGGGGAGCTGTTTTTT. Its translation is CASSSSPVPARTGELFF. The gene calls are TRBV6-5 and TRBJ2-2; D remains unclear. From germline, CDR1 is MNHEY and CDR2 SVGAGI. CDR3 size: 17 residues. V was pared by 4 bases and J by 4 bases, with 19 bases between.

This clonotype was seen a few times. CDR3 DNA sequence: TGTGCCAGCAGCTCAGGGCATGGAGATAGCACAGATACGCAGTATTTT. It yields the protein CASSSGHGDSTDTQYF. The chain joins TRBV9 to TRBJ2-3; the D gene is possibly TRBD1 (5 bases). Germline V CDR1 and CDR2: SGDLS, YYNGEE. This CDR3 region has 16 residues. V dropped 4 bases and J dropped 0 bases, with 15 bases sitting between them. Full variable domain (rest looked up from reference TRBV9 and TRBJ2-3): DSGVTQTPKHLITATGQRVTLRCSPRSGDLSVYWYQQSLDQGLQFLIQYYNGEERAKGNILERFSAQQFPDLHSELNLSSLELGDSALYFCASSSGHGDSTDTQYFGPGTRLTVL.

This clonotype was seen a handful of times. The chain joins TRBV27 to TRBJ2-1; 8 bases map to TRBD2. This CDR3 has 14 amino acids. The germline V gene has CDR1 MNHEY and CDR2 SMNVEV (reference sequence). Trimming at V came to 5 bases and at J to 6 bases, leaving 6 bases not matched to a gene. CDR3 coding DNA: TGTGCCAGCAGTCCCCGGGGGGGCCTCAATGAGCAGTTCTTC. This gives the protein CASSPRGGLNEQFF.

This clonotype was seen more than once but under ten times. The CDR3 loop is CSVNFRTDREQYF. Written as DNA, the CDR3 is TGCAGCGTGAACTTTAGGACAGATCGAGAGCAGTACTTC. The chain joins TRBV29-1 to TRBJ2-7; maybe TRBD1 (6 bases). In germline, CDR1 is SQVTM, CDR2 ANQGSEA. The CDR3 covers 13 residues. Trimming cost V 6 bases and J 7 bases, with 19 bases left between them.

The V and J genes are TRBV7-8 and TRBJ1-2; D is unclear. Germline lookup yields CDR1 SGHVS and CDR2 FQNEAQ. Trimming took 3 bases from V and 3 from J, leaving 11 bases between them. The CDR3 sequence is 14 residues long. DNA of the CDR3: TGTGCCAGCAGCTTCGAGGACCGATACTATGGCTACACCTTC. This translates into CASSFEDRYYGYTF.

This sequence joins TRBV7-6 and TRBJ2-7; weak D call: TRBD2 (6 bases). Looked up from germline, CDR1 is SGHVS and CDR2 is FNYEAQ. The V gene lost 5 bases and the J gene lost 0 bases, with 11 bases spanning the gap. The CDR3 runs to 14 residues. Here the CDR3 reads CASSTGLSSYEQYF. In DNA form, the CDR3 reads TGTGCCAGCAGCACGGGACTGTCCTCCTACGAGCAGTACTTC.

The rearrangement joins TRBV20-1 to TRBJ2-3; no reliable D call. The CDR3 runs to 14 residues. Trimming stripped 8 bases from V and 3 bases from J, with 18 bases between. CDR1 is DFQATT and CDR2 is SNEGSKA in the germline V gene (reference sequence). The CDR3 bases are TGCAGTCTACGGCCCATCTTGAGGACAGATACGCAGTATTTT. This codes for CSLRPILRTDTQYF.

In its sample, this clonotype was seen a few times. This chain links TRBV12-3 or TRBV12-4 with TRBJ2-7; D unclear. The CDR3 extends over 14 amino acids. V lost 7 bases and J lost 2, with 15 bases in between. The CDR3 loop is CASTSGSYTYEQYF. CDR3 nucleotides: TGTGCCAGCACCTCCGGGTCTTACACCTACGAGCAGTACTTC.

This rearrangement joins TRBV20-1 to TRBJ2-5; the D is unclear. Germline CDR1 reads DFQATT; CDR2 reads SNEGSKA (reference sequence). This CDR3 region has 14 residues. The V end lost 3 bases, the J end lost 0 bases, and 11 bases lay between the germline ends. This chain's CDR3 is CSASRQLYQETQYF. The CDR3 region has the DNA TGCAGTGCTAGCAGGCAGCTGTACCAAGAGACCCAGTACTTC.

The gene calls are TRBV29-1 and TRBJ1-2; 7 nucleotides agree with TRBD1. This CDR3 comprises 14 residues. The V gene end was trimmed by 5 bases and the J gene end by 6 bases; junction bases not matched to a gene: 12. CDR1 SQVTM and CDR2 ANQGSEA come from the germline V gene. The DNA of the CDR3 is TGCAGCGTTACCACCGACAGGGAGGCCGATGGCTACACCTTC. This sequence encodes CSVTTDREADGYTF.

The chain joins TRBV20-1 to TRBJ2-1; tentatively, D is TRBD2 (6 bases). There are 16 residues in the CDR3. V lost 3 bases and J 3 bases, leaving 18 bases between the germline ends. Germline V lookup: CDR1 DFQATT, CDR2 SNEGSKA (reference sequence). The CDR3 DNA sequence: TGCAGTGCTAGGTCGGTAGCGGCCGATAACTACAATGAGCAGTTCTTC. It codes for CSARSVAADNYNEQFF.

The chain recombines TRBV15 with TRBJ2-7; a weak D match, TRBD2 (5 bases). V shed 8 bases and J shed 2 bases, with 16 bases lying between them. In germline, CDR1 is LNHNV, CDR2 YYDKDF (reference sequence). The CDR3 consists of 14 residues. The chain's CDR3 is CATGPKIGTYEQYF. The CDR3 nucleotides are TGTGCCACCGGGCCCAAAATCGGGACCTACGAGCAGTACTTC.

The chain combines TRBV5-1 with TRBJ2-7; no clear D gene. V lost 2 bases and J lost 5, with 8 bases in between. CDR3 size: 12 residues. In germline, CDR1 is SGHRS, CDR2 YFSETQ. CDR3: CASSFAADEQYF. For the CDR3, the DNA is TGCGCCAGCAGCTTTGCTGCCGACGAGCAGTACTTC.

The chain employs TRBV9 and TRBJ2-2, with D tentatively TRBD2 (6 bases). Germline loops: CDR1 SGDLS, CDR2 YYNGEE. V shed 2 bases and J shed 4 bases, with 12 bases lying between them. This CDR3 has 15 residues. The CDR3 reads CASSVSTSFTGELFF. In DNA form, the CDR3 reads TGTGCCAGCAGCGTCTCAACTAGCTTCACCGGGGAGCTGTTTTTT.

The genes are TRBV12-3 or TRBV12-4 and TRBJ1-3; D gene ambiguous. V lost 3 bases and J lost 1, with 4 bases in between. The CDR3 sequence is 13 residues long. As DNA, the CDR3 is TGTGCCAGCAGTTTCCAGTCTGGAAACACCATATATTTT. Encoded protein: CASSFQSGNTIYF.

The V gene is TRBV12-3 or TRBV12-4, the J gene TRBJ1-2; D gene ambiguous. V was trimmed by 4 bases and J by 7 bases, leaving 10 bases between them. CDR3 length: 12 residues. The CDR3 coding sequence is TGTGCCAGCAGTTATAGGTTGGGTGGCTACACCTTC. Amino acid sequence: CASSYRLGGYTF.

This rearrangement joins TRBV6-5 to TRBJ2-3; 8 bases match TRBD1. Germline-derived CDR1 and CDR2 are MNHEY and SVGAGI. J gave up 5 bases and V 2 bases, and 3 bases lay outside the gene matches. The length of the CDR3 is 14 residues. The CDR3 loop is CASSYVTGEDTQYF. The DNA for the CDR3 is TGTGCCAGCAGTTACGTGACAGGGGAAGATACGCAGTATTTT.

The chain joins TRBV20-1 to TRBJ1-5; no clear D gene. Germline V gene sequence: CDR1 DFQATT, CDR2 SNEGSKA (reference sequence). V lost 3 bases and J lost 0, with 9 bases in between. The CDR3 is made up of 14 amino acids. The CDR3 here is CSARDVISNQPQHF. CDR3 DNA sequence: TGCAGTGCTAGGGATGTCATTAGCAATCAGCCCCAGCATTTT.

V usage is TRBV10-3 and J usage is TRBJ2-1; 10 positions agree with TRBD2. The CDR3 covers 13 residues. The ends lost 8 bases at V and 10 bases at J; junction bases unmatched: 8. The germline CDR1 and CDR2 sequences are ENHRY and SYGVKD. This chain's CDR3 is CAIGGLAGVEQFF. In DNA, the CDR3 is TGTGCCATCGGTGGGCTAGCGGGGGTAGAGCAGTTCTTC.

This clonotype showed up just a few times. V is TRBV29-1 and J is TRBJ2-5; tentatively, D is TRBD1 or TRBD2 (5 bases each). Germline assignment: CDR1 SQVTM and CDR2 ANQGSEA. This CDR3 comprises 12 residues. The ends were cut back, 6 bases at V and 3 bases at J, with 11 bases in the middle. The CDR3 coding sequence is TGCAGCGTCGTAGGGACGGAAGAGACCCAGTACTTC. Amino acids: CSVVGTEETQYF.

The chain joins TRBV6-1 to TRBJ1-2; maybe TRBD1 (5 bases). The CDR3 runs 13 residues. Trimming cost V 8 bases and J 4 bases, with 14 bases left between them. Per the germline V gene, CDR1 is MNHNS and CDR2 is SASEGT. The CDR3 DNA is TGTGCCAGCTCCATGGGACTCCTCTATGGCTACACCTTC. This sequence encodes CASSMGLLYGYTF.

This clonotype was recorded a few times. V and J are TRBV20-1 and TRBJ2-5; tentative D call: TRBD1 (5 bases). The ends were cut back, 3 bases at V and 2 bases at J, with 13 bases in the middle. The CDR3 spans 14 residues. The V gene's germline CDR1 is DFQATT and CDR2 SNEGSKA (reference sequence). CDR3 in DNA: TGCAGTGCTAGGGACCCGACAGTACAAGAGACCCAGTACTTC. This codes for CSARDPTVQETQYF.